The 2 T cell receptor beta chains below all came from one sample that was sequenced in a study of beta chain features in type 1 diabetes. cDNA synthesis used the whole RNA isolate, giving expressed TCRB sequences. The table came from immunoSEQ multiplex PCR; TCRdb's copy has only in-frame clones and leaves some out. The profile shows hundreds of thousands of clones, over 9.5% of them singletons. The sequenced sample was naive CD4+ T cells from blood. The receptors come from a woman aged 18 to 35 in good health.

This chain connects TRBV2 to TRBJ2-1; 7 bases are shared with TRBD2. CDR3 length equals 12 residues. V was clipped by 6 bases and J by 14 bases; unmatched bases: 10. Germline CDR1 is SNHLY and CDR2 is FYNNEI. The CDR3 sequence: CASRLIAGGEFF. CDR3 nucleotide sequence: TGTGCCAGCAGACTGATAGCGGGCGGGGAGTTCTTC.

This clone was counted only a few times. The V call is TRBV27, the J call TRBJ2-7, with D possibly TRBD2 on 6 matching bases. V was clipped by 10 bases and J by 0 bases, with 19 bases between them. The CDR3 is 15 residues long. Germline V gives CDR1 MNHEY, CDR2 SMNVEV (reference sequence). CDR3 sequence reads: CATRGVLANSYEQYF. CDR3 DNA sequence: TGTGCCACCCGAGGGGTACTAGCTAACTCCTACGAGCAGTACTTC.